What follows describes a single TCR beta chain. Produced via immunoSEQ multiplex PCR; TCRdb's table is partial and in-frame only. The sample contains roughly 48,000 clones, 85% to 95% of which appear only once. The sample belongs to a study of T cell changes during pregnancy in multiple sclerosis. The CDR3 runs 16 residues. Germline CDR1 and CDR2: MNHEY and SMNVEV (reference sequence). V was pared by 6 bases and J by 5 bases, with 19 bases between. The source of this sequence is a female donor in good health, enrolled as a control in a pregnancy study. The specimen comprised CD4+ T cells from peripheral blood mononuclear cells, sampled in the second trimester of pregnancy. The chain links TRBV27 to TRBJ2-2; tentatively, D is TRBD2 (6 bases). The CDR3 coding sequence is TGTGCCAGCAGCCGGACCCGGACCGGGAGTACCGGGGAGCTGTTTTTT. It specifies CASSRTRTGSTGELFF.